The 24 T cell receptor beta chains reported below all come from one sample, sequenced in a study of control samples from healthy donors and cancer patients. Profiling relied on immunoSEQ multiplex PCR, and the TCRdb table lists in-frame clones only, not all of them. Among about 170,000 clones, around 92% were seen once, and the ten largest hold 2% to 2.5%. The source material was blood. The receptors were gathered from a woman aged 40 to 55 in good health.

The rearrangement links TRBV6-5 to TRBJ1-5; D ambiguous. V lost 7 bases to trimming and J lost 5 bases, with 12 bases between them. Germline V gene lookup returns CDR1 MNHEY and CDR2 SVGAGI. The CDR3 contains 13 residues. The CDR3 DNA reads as TGTGCCAGCATACTGACGGCCGATCAGCCCCAGCATTTT. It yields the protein CASILTADQPQHF.

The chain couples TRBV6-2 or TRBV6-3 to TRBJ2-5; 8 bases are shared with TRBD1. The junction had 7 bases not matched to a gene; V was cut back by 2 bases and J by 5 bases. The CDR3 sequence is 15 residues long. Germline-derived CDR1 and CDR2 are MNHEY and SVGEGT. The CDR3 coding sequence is TGTGCCAGCAGTTACGGGCCAGGGGGCCGGGAGACCCAGTACTTC. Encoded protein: CASSYGPGGRETQYF.

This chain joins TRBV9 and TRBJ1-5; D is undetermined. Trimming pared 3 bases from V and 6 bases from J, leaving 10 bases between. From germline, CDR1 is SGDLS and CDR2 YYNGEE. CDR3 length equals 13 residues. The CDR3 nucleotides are TGTGCCAGCAGCGGAGGGTGGGGTCAGCCCCAGCATTTT. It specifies CASSGGWGQPQHF. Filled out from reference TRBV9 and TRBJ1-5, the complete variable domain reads DSGVTQTPKHLITATGQRVTLRCSPRSGDLSVYWYQQSLDQGLQFLIQYYNGEERAKGNILERFSAQQFPDLHSELNLSSLELGDSALYFCASSGGWGQPQHFGDGTRLSIL.

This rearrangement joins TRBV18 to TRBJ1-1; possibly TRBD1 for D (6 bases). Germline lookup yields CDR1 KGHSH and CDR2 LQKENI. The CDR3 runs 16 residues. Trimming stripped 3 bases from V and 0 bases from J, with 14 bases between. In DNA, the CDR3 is TGTGCCAGCTCACCTACCTCGACAGGTATGAACACTGAAGCTTTCTTT. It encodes CASSPTSTGMNTEAFF.

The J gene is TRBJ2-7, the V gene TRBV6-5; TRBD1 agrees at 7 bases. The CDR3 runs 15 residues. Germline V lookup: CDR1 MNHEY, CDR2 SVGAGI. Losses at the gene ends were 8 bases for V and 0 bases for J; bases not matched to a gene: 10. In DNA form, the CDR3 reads TGTGCCAGCTGGAGTCGAGGGGGCGACTCCTACGAGCAGTACTTC. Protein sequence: CASWSRGGDSYEQYF.

The CDR3 DNA sequence: TGCGCCAGCAGCCCTGACTATAACTATGGCTACACCTTC. This gives the protein CASSPDYNYGYTF. The chain joins TRBV4-1 to TRBJ1-2, with D unclear. V was shortened by 4 bases and J by 1 base, with 7 bases between the two germline ends. Germline CDR1 is MGHRA and CDR2 is YSYEKL. The CDR3 consists of 13 residues.

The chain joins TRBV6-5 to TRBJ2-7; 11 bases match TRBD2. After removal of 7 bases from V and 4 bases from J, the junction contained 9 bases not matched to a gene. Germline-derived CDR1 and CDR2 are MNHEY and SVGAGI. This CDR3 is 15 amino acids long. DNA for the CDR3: TGTGCCAGCAATCAAATAGCGGGGGGGCCTTACGAGCAGTACTTC. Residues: CASNQIAGGPYEQYF.

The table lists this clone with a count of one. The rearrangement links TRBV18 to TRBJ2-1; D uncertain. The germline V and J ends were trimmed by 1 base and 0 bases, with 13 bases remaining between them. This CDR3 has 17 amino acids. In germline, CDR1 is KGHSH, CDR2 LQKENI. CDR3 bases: TGTGCCAGCTCACCACGGAACGGCGTAGCCTCCTACAATGAGCAGTTCTTC. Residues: CASSPRNGVASYNEQFF.

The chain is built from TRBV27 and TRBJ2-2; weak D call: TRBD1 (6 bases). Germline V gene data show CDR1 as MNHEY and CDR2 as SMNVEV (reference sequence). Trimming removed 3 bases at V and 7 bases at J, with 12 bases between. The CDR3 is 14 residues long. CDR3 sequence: CASSFGGGGGELFF. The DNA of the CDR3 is TGTGCCAGCAGTTTTGGGGGCGGAGGCGGGGAGCTGTTTTTT.

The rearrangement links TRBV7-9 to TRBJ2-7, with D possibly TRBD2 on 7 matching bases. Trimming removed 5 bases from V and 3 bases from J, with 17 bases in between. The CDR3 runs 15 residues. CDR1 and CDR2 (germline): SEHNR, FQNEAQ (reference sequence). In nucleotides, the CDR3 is TGTGCCAGCAGCCCCCGCCGGGGGGCTCTCTACGAGCAGTACTTC. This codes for CASSPRRGALYEQYF.

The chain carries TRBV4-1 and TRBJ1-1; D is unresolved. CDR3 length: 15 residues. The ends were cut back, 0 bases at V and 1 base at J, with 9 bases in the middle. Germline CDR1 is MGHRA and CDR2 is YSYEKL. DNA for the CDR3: TGCGCCAGCAGCCAAGATCACTCAGCGAACACTGAAGCTTTCTTT. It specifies CASSQDHSANTEAFF.

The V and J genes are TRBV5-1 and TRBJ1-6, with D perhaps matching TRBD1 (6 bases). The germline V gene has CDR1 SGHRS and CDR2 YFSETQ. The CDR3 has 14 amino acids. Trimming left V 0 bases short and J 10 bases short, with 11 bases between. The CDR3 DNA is TGCGCCAGCAGCTTGGACAGGGCGGACTCACCCCTCCACTTT. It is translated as CASSLDRADSPLHF.

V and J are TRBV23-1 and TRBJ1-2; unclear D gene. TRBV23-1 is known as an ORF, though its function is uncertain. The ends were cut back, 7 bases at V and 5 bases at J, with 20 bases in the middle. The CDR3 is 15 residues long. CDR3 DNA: TGCGCCAGCAACCATGGAGGCCCACCCCAGTATGGCTACACCTTC. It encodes CASNHGGPPQYGYTF.

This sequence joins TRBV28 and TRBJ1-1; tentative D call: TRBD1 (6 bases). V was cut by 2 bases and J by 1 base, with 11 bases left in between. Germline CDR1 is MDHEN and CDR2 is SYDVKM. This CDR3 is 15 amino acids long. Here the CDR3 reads CASSLVGATNTEAFF. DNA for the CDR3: TGTGCCAGCAGTTTAGTGGGGGCTACGAACACTGAAGCTTTCTTT.

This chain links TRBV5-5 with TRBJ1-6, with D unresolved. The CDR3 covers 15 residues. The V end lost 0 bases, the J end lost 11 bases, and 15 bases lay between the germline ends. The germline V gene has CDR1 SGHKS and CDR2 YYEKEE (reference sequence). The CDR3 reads CASSLEAAPPAPLHF. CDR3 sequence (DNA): TGTGCCAGCAGCTTGGAAGCGGCTCCACCGGCACCCCTCCACTTT.

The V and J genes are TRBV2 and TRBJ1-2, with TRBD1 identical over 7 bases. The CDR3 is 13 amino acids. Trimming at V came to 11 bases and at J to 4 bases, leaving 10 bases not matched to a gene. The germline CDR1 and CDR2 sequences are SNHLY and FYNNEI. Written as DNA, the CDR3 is TGTGCCGGAAGGGGGCCGGACTCCTATGGCTACACCTTC. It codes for CAGRGPDSYGYTF.

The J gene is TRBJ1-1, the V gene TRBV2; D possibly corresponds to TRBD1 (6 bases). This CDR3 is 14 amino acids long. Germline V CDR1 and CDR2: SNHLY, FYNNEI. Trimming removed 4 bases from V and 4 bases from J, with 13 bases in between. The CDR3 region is CASSVQGSGTEAFF. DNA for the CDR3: TGTGCCAGCAGTGTGCAGGGGTCGGGCACTGAAGCTTTCTTT.

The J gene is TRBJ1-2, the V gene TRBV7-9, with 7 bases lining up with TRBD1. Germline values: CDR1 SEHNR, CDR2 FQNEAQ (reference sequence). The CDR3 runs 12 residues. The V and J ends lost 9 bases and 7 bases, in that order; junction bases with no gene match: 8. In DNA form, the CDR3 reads TGTGCCAGTCGTGGACAGGCTGGTGGCTACACCTTC. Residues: CASRGQAGGYTF.

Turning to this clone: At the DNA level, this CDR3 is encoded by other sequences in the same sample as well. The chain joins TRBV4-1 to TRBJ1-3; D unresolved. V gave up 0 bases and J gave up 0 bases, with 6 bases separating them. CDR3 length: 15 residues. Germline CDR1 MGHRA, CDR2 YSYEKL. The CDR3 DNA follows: TGCGCCAGCAGCCAAGACGGATACTCTGGAAACACCATATATTTT. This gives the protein CASSQDGYSGNTIYF.

DNA for the CDR3: TGTGCCAGTAGTCGCGACCTTCCGGGGACTGAAGCTTTCTTT. The encoded protein is CASSRDLPGTEAFF. This chain links TRBV19 with TRBJ1-1, with D hard to call. CDR1 and CDR2 from the germline V gene are LNHDA and SQIVND (reference sequence). This CDR3 has 14 amino acids. V was trimmed by 5 bases and J by 5 bases, leaving 15 bases between them.

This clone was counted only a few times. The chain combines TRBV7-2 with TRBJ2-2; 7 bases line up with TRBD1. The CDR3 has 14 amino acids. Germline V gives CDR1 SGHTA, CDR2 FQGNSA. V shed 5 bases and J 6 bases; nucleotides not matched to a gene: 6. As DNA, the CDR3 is TGTGCCAGCAGCCTCAAGACAGGGCCCGGGGAGCTGTTTTTT. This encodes CASSLKTGPGELFF.

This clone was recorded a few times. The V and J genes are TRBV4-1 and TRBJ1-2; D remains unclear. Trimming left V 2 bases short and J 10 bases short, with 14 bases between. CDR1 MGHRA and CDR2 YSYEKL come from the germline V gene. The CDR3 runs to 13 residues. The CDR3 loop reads CASSQPAQSDYTF. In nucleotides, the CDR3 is TGCGCCAGCAGCCAACCCGCCCAGTCGGACTACACCTTC.

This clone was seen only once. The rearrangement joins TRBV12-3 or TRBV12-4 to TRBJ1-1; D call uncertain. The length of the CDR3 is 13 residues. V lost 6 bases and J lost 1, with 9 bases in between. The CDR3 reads CASRLLGNTEAFF. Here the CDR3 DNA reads TGTGCCAGCAGACTACTTGGGAACACTGAAGCTTTCTTT.

CDR3 nucleotides: TGTGCCATCAGGGGCAGGGATGGTGTAGATTCACCCCTCCACTTT. Translating gives CAIRGRDGVDSPLHF. The V gene is TRBV10-3, the J gene TRBJ1-6; D perhaps matches TRBD1 (5 bases). Trimming removed 6 bases at V and 8 bases at J, with 17 bases between. The CDR3 length is 15 residues. The germline CDR1 and CDR2 sequences are ENHRY and SYGVKD.